These 26 T cell receptor beta chains originate from one sample sequenced in a study of blood T cell repertoires in COVID-19. Clones were sequenced by immunoSEQ multiplex PCR, and TCRdb holds only the in-frame ones, with some missing. The sample consists of 450,000 to 600,000 clones, 75% to 90% of them appearing once. Material: PBMCs or T cells enriched from blood (not recorded which). All receptors derive from a woman younger than 35 who had recovered from COVID-19.

Worth noting for this clone: Other DNA sequences within the sample encode an identical CDR3. The chain uses TRBV30 and TRBJ2-5, with 8 bases lining up with TRBD1. Unmatched junction bases numbered 5, after V lost 3 bases and J lost 5 bases. The CDR3 sequence is 13 residues long. Germline V gives CDR1 GTSNPN, CDR2 SVGIG (reference sequence). In DNA, the CDR3 is TGTGCCTGGAGCTCAGGGGGCGCGGAGACCCAGTACTTC. Translating it yields CAWSSGGAETQYF.

The genes are TRBV2 and TRBJ2-3; 7 nucleotides align to TRBD1. The CDR3 consists of 17 residues. The V and J ends lost 5 bases and 3 bases, in that order; junction bases with no gene match: 14. Germline V lookup: CDR1 SNHLY, CDR2 FYNNEI. The CDR3 bases are TGTGCCAGCAGTCCTAAGTTGACAGGGTGGAAAACAGATACGCAGTATTTT. Its protein is CASSPKLTGWKTDTQYF.

V is TRBV11-2 and J is TRBJ1-3, with TRBD1 as a possible D gene (5 bases). The CDR3 runs to 14 residues. Germline CDR1 reads SGHAT; CDR2 reads FQNNGV. Trimming stripped 5 bases from V and 0 bases from J, with 8 bases between. CDR3 sequence (DNA): TGTGCCAGCAGCCCCAGGGCCTCTGGAAACACCATATATTTT. Translating it yields CASSPRASGNTIYF.

J is TRBJ1-3 and V is TRBV2, with D unclear. The CDR3 is 14 residues long. CDR1 and CDR2 (germline): SNHLY, FYNNEI. Between the trimmed V and J ends, which lost 3 bases and 2 bases, there was a span of 8 bases. The CDR3, as DNA: TGTGCCAGCAGTGACACAGCAACTGGAAACACCATATATTTT. This gives the protein CASSDTATGNTIYF.

The V and J genes are TRBV7-2 and TRBJ2-1; TRBD1 matches 7 bases. The germline CDR1 and CDR2 sequences are SGHTA and FQGNSA. CDR3 length: 13 amino acids. Trimming took 1 base from V and 7 from J; bases not matched to a gene: 1. The CDR3 sequence is CASSLDRGNEQFF. For the CDR3, the DNA is TGTGCCAGCAGCTTAGACAGGGGAAATGAGCAGTTCTTC.

The CDR3 is CASSQLVNTEAFF. The CDR3 region has the DNA TGTGCCAGCAGCCAACTAGTGAACACTGAAGCTTTCTTT. The chain uses TRBV7-9 and TRBJ1-1, with no clear D. The CDR3 consists of 13 residues. Germline values: CDR1 SEHNR, CDR2 FQNEAQ (reference sequence). Trimming removed 5 bases from V and 0 bases from J, with 7 bases in between.

This clone was detected once. CDR3 loop: CASSLRGGGQETQYF. The CDR3 region has the DNA TGCGCCAGCAGCTTGCGCGGAGGAGGGCAAGAGACCCAGTACTTC. V and J are TRBV5-1 and TRBJ2-5, with D possibly being TRBD2 (6 bases). Germline CDR1 SGHRS, CDR2 YFSETQ. V was pared by 1 base and J by 2 bases, with 12 bases between. The CDR3 is made up of 15 amino acids.

This rearrangement joins TRBV6-4 to TRBJ1-5; D ambiguous. The CDR3 extends over 19 amino acids. V was pared by 5 bases and J by 6 bases, with 29 bases between. Germline V lookup: CDR1 MRHNA, CDR2 SNTAGT. CDR3 DNA sequence: TGTGCCAGCAGTAGAGAGCGAGGGTCTTCGGCTGGTTTTGGTCAGCCCCAGCATTTT. Amino acids: CASSRERGSSAGFGQPQHF.

The chain employs TRBV7-2 and TRBJ2-5; 10 bases match TRBD1. Germline loops: CDR1 SGHTA, CDR2 FQGNSA. V shed 3 bases, J shed 4 bases, and the junction held 8 bases outside the gene matches. CDR3 length: 16 residues. This CDR3 is CASSFTGTGAGETQYF. CDR3 nucleotides: TGTGCCAGCAGCTTCACCGGGACAGGGGCAGGAGAGACCCAGTACTTC.

The CDR3 loop is CASSFGTFGEKLFF. The CDR3 DNA is TGTGCCAGCAGCTTCGGGACTTTTGGAGAAAAACTGTTTTTT. This chain uses TRBV5-8 with TRBJ1-4, with TRBD1 as a possible D gene (5 bases). The germline V and J ends were trimmed by 2 bases and 8 bases, with 13 bases remaining between them. CDR1 SGHTS and CDR2 YDEGEE come from the germline V gene. This CDR3 region has 14 residues.

This chain links TRBV7-3 with TRBJ2-5; perhaps TRBD2 as D (5 bases). Germline values: CDR1 SGHTA, CDR2 FQGTGA. Between the trimmed V and J ends, which lost 4 bases and 5 bases, there was a span of 5 bases. The length of the CDR3 is 11 residues. The CDR3 DNA sequence: TGTGCCAGCAGCTCGGGGGAGACCCAGTACTTC. Translation: CASSSGETQYF.

The chain employs TRBV18 and TRBJ2-5; the match to TRBD1 covers 9 bases. CDR1 and CDR2 from the germline V gene are KGHSH and LQKENI. The CDR3 covers 14 residues. Unmatched junction bases numbered 4, after V lost 3 bases and J lost 5 bases. The CDR3 is CASSPSGTGETQYF. In DNA form, the CDR3 reads TGTGCCAGCTCACCGTCCGGGACAGGGGAGACCCAGTACTTC.

V is TRBV14 and J is TRBJ1-3; the D gene is possibly TRBD1 (6 bases). In germline, CDR1 is SGHDN, CDR2 FVKESK. The germline V and J ends were trimmed by 3 bases and 0 bases, with 15 bases remaining between them. CDR3 length: 17 amino acids. DNA for the CDR3: TGTGCCAGCAGCCACCTGACAGGCCCCCTCTCTGGAAACACCATATATTTT. Protein sequence: CASSHLTGPLSGNTIYF.

The gene calls are TRBV29-1 and TRBJ2-7; TRBD1 is a possible D gene (5 bases). Germline V gene sequence: CDR1 SQVTM, CDR2 ANQGSEA. Trimming stripped 2 bases from V and 2 bases from J, with 10 bases between. The CDR3 runs 13 residues. CDR3 sequence: CSVETGPTYEQYF. CDR3 coding DNA: TGCAGCGTTGAAACAGGTCCCACCTACGAGCAGTACTTC.

The gene calls are TRBV12-3 or TRBV12-4 and TRBJ1-2; D uncertain. With 7 bases removed from V and 8 bases from J, the gap between germline ends came to 17 bases. This CDR3 spans 13 amino acids. DNA for the CDR3: TGTGCCAGCACCTCGGGGAGGGCGCGAGGCTACACCTTC. This codes for CASTSGRARGYTF.

The rearrangement joins TRBV5-1 to TRBJ1-1, with TRBD1 identical over 10 bases. V was pared by 0 bases and J by 4 bases, with 6 bases of the junction left unmatched. CDR1 and CDR2 (germline): SGHRS, YFSETQ. The CDR3 has 16 amino acids. DNA of the CDR3: TGCGCCAGCAGCTTGGCTCCAGGACAGGGGGGCACTGAAGCTTTCTTT. This sequence encodes CASSLAPGQGGTEAFF.

The chain employs TRBV12-5 and TRBJ2-7; the D gene is possibly TRBD1 (6 bases). V was trimmed by 8 bases and J by 1 base, leaving 9 bases between them. Germline loops: CDR1 LGHNT, CDR2 FRNRAP. The CDR3 length is 12 residues. CDR3 nucleotides: TGTGCTAGTCAAGGACAGTCCTACGAGCAGTACTTC. This codes for CASQGQSYEQYF.

This sequence joins TRBV3-1 (or the pseudogene TRBV3-2) and TRBJ1-4; D gene ambiguous. V lost 1 base and J lost 8, with 8 bases in between. Per germline, CDR1 LGHDT and CDR2 YNNKEL (reference sequence). The CDR3 sequence is 13 residues long. This CDR3 is CASSQVAGEKLFF. The CDR3 DNA follows: TGTGCCAGCAGCCAAGTTGCAGGAGAAAAACTGTTTTTT.

J is TRBJ1-6 and V is TRBV14, with TRBD1 identical over 9 bases. CDR1 and CDR2 (germline): SGHDN, FVKESK. The CDR3 has 19 amino acids. V lost 4 bases, J lost 2 bases, and 12 bases stayed unmatched. In DNA form, the CDR3 reads TGTGCCAGCAGCCTCACCGGGACAGGGAGTAGGCCCTATAATTCACCCCTCCACTTT. Amino acids: CASSLTGTGSRPYNSPLHF.

The chain employs TRBV28 and TRBJ1-6; D not resolved. This CDR3 comprises 15 residues. CDR1 is MDHEN, CDR2 SYDVKM, per germline. The germline V and J ends were trimmed by 7 bases and 5 bases, with 15 bases remaining between them. CDR3 in amino acids: CASIPFGVHNSPLHF. CDR3 coding DNA: TGTGCCAGCATTCCCTTCGGGGTCCATAATTCACCCCTCCACTTT.

This clone occurred a few times. The chain joins TRBV7-8 to TRBJ1-6; a possible D gene is TRBD1 (5 bases). CDR3 size: 14 residues. V lost 5 bases and J lost 10, with 15 bases in between. Germline-derived CDR1 and CDR2 are SGHVS and FQNEAQ. In DNA form, the CDR3 reads TGTGCCAGCAGCCCGGGACTTTCAGGATCACCCCTCCACTTT. Translating it yields CASSPGLSGSPLHF.

This chain links TRBV5-1 with TRBJ1-1; 8 bases are a match to TRBD1. CDR1 is SGHRS and CDR2 is YFSETQ in the germline V gene. The CDR3 has 11 residues. V dropped 4 bases and J dropped 11; count of bases not matched to a gene: 4. The CDR3 spells CASSRTGKAFF. Here the CDR3 DNA reads TGCGCCAGCAGCCGGACAGGGAAGGCTTTCTTT. Filled out from reference TRBV5-1 and TRBJ1-1, the complete variable domain reads KAGVTQTPRYLIKTRGQQVTLSCSPISGHRSVSWYQQTPGQGLQFLFEYFSETQRNKGNFPGRFSGRQFSNSRSEMNVSTLELGDSALYLCASSRTGKAFFGQGTRLTVV.

This chain uses TRBV5-6 with TRBJ1-5; D may be TRBD1 (5 bases). Germline V gene data show CDR1 as SGHDT and CDR2 as YYEEEE. The CDR3 extends over 17 amino acids. Trimming took 0 bases from V and 7 from J, leaving 20 bases between them. CDR3 protein: CASSLAGGLGLGQPQHF. The CDR3 nucleotides are TGTGCCAGCAGCTTGGCCGGGGGGTTGGGTCTCGGGCAGCCCCAGCATTTT.

The chain carries TRBV3-1 (or the pseudogene TRBV3-2) and TRBJ2-7, with 8 bases lining up with TRBD1. Germline CDR1 LGHDT, CDR2 YNNKEL (reference sequence). This CDR3 region has 18 residues. Trimming cost V 8 bases and J 3 bases; bases outside gene matches: 21. The CDR3 region is CASPNRTGILGPNYEQYF. The DNA for the CDR3 is TGTGCCAGCCCGAACCGGACAGGGATATTGGGGCCAAACTACGAGCAGTACTTC.

The V gene is TRBV10-3, the J gene TRBJ1-1; 7 bases are a match to TRBD1. Germline CDR1 ENHRY, CDR2 SYGVKD. The CDR3 extends over 13 amino acids. The trim removed 11 bases at V and 2 bases at J, leaving 8 bases unmatched. CDR3 coding DNA: TGTGCCTCCAAGACAGGGAGTAACACTGAAGCTTTCTTT. Protein sequence: CASKTGSNTEAFF.

The table lists this clone with a few counts. The chain uses TRBV28 and TRBJ2-7; TRBD1 matches at 8 bases. The CDR3 loop spans 13 amino acids. V lost 8 bases, J lost 6 bases, and 9 bases stayed unmatched. CDR1 MDHEN and CDR2 SYDVKM come from the germline V gene. The chain's CDR3 is CASHDRGSREQYF. CDR3 nucleotide sequence: TGTGCCAGCCACGACAGGGGATCGCGCGAGCAGTACTTC.